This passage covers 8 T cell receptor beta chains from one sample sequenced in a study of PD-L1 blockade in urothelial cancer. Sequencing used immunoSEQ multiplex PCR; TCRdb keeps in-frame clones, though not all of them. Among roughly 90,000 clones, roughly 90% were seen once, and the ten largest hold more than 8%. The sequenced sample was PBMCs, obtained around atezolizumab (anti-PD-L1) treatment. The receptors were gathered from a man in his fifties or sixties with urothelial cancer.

In DNA, the CDR3 is TGTGCCAGCAGCCAAGAACGGGGGAGGCATGATGAAAAACTGTTTTTT. It is translated as CASSQERGRHDEKLFF. The rearrangement links TRBV4-2 to TRBJ1-4, with a weak D call TRBD1 (5 bases). The CDR3 covers 16 residues. CDR1 and CDR2 from the germline V gene are LGHNA and YNFKEQ. The V and J ends lost 0 bases and 6 bases respectively, with 14 bases between them.

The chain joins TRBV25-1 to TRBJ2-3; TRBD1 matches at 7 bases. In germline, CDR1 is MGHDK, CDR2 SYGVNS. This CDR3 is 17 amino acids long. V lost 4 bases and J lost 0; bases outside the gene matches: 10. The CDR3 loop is CASSGGTVKFSTDTQYF. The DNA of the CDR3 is TGTGCCAGCAGTGGAGGGACAGTGAAGTTTAGCACAGATACGCAGTATTTT.

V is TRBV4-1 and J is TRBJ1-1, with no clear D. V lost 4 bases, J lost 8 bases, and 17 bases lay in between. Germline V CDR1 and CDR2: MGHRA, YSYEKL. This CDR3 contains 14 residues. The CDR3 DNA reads TGCGCCAGCAGCCGGGAGGAAAGGGCGAGGGAAGCTTTCTTT. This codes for CASSREERAREAFF.

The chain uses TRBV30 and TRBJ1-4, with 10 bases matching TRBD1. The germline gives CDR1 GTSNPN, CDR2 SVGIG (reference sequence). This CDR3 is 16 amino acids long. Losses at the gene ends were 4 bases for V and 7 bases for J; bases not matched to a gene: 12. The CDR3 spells CAWIPSPGTGVEKLFF. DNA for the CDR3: TGTGCCTGGATTCCCTCTCCGGGGACAGGGGTTGAAAAACTGTTTTTT.

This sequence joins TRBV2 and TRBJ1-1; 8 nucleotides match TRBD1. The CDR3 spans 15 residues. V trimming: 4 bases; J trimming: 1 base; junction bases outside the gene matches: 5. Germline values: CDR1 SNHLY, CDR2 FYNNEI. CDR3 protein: CASSVRGLRNTEAFF. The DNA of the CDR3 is TGTGCCAGCAGTGTCAGGGGGCTCAGGAACACTGAAGCTTTCTTT.

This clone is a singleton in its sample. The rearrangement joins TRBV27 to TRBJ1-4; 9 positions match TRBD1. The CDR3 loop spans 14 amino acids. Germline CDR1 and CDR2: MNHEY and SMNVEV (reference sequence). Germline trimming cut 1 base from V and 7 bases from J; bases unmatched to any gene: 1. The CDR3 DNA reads TGTGCCAGCAGTTTATTGGGACAGGGTGAAAAACTGTTTTTT. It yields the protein CASSLLGQGEKLFF.

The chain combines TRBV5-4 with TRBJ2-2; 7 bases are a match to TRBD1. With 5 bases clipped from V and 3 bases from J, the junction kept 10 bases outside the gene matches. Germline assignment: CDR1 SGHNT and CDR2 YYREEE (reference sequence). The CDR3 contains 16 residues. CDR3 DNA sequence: TGTGCCAGCAGTTCGGGACAGCGCCCCGACACCGGGGAGCTGTTTTTT. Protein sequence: CASSSGQRPDTGELFF.

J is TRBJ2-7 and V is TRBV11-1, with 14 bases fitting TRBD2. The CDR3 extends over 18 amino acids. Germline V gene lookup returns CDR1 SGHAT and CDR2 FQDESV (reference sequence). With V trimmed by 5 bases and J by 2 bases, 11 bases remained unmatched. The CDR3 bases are TGTGCCAGCAGCCTAGGGACTAGCGGGAGTGGAGCCCCCTACGAGCAGTACTTC. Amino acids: CASSLGTSGSGAPYEQYF.